This T cell receptor beta chain was retrieved from a study of shared clonotypes between healthy human individuals. The study's findings and limits: Among donors, the sharing of clonotypes was expected to be influenced by sequencing depth.

The naive CD8 subset, CD45RO-negative cells positively selected for CCR7, excluded terminally differentiated effector memory CD45RA+ cells. From germline, CDR1 is WSHSY and CDR2 SAAADI. V lost 7 bases and J lost 7; bases outside the gene matches: 11. The CDR3 is 15 residues long. TCRdb's copy holds only in-frame clones and misses some; the assay was immunoSEQ multiplex PCR. The table has about 600,000 clones, over 95% seen once. Points on this clone: Its antigen is unidentified.

Sequenced: naive CD8+ T cells sorted from blood. This chain links TRBV10-2 with TRBJ2-2; TRBD1 matches 8 bases. The source of this sequence is a woman aged 25-40 years in good health. CDR3 bases: TGCGCCAGCATCAACACCAGCAGGGGGCGCGGGGAGCTGTTTTTT. Encoded protein: CASINTSRGRGELFF.